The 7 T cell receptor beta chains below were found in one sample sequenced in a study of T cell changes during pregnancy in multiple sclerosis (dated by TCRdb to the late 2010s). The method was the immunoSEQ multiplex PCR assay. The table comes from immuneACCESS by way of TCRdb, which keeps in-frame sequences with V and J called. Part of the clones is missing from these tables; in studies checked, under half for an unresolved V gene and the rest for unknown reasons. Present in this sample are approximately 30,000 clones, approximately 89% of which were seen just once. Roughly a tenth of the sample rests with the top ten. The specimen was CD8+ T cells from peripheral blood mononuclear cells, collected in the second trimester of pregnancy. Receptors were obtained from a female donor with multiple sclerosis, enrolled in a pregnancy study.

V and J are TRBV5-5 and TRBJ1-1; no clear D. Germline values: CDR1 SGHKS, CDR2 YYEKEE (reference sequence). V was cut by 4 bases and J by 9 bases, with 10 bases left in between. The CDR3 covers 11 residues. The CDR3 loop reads CASSPGGQAFF. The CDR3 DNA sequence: TGTGCCAGCAGCCCGGGAGGGCAAGCTTTCTTT.

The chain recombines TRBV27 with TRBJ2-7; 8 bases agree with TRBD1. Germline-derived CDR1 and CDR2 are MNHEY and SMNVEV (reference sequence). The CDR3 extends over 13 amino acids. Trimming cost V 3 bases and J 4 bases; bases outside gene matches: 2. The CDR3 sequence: CASSFGQGYEQYF. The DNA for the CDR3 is TGTGCCAGCAGTTTCGGACAGGGTTACGAGCAGTACTTC.

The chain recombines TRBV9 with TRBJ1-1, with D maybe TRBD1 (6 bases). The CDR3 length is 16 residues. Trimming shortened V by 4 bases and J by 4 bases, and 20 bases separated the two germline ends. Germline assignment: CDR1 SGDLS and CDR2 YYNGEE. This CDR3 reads CASSPGGRPGGTEAFF. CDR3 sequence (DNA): TGTGCCAGCAGCCCCGGGGGGCGCCCGGGGGGCACTGAAGCTTTCTTT.

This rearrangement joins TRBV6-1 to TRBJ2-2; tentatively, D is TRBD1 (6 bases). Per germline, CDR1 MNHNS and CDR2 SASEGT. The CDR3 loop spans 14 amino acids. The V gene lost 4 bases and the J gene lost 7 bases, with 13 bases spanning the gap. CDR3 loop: CASSVTGKVGELFF. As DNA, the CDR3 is TGTGCCAGCAGTGTTACAGGGAAGGTCGGGGAGCTGTTTTTT.

DNA of the CDR3: TGTGCCAGCAGCTTAGCGGGGGCCCACAATGAGCAGTTCTTC. Amino acid sequence: CASSLAGAHNEQFF. This rearrangement joins TRBV7-3 to TRBJ2-1, with D perhaps TRBD2 (7 bases). The germline V and J ends were trimmed by 2 bases and 5 bases, with 10 bases remaining between them. Germline loops: CDR1 SGHTA, CDR2 FQGTGA. The CDR3 loop spans 14 amino acids.

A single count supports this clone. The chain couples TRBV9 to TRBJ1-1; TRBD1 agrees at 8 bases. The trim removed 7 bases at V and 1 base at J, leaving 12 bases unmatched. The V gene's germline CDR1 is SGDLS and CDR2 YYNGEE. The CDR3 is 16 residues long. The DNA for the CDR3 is TGTGCCAGCCAATCATCGACAGGGGTCGAGAACACTGAAGCTTTCTTT. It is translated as CASQSSTGVENTEAFF.

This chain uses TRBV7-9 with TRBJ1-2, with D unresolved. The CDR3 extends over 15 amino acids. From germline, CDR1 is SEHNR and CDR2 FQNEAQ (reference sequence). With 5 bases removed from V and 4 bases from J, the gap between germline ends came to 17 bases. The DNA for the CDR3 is TGTGCCAGCAGCCAGCCGGGGTTTCCCCCCTATGGCTACACCTTC. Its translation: CASSQPGFPPYGYTF.